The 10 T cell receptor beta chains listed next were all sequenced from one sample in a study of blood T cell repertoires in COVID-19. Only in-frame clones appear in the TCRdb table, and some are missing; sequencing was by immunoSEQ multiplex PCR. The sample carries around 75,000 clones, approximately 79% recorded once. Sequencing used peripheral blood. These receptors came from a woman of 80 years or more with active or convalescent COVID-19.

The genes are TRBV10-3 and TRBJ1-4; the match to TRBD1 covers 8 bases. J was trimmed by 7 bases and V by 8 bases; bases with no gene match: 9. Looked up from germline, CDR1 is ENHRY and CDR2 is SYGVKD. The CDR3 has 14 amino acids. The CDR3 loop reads CAIGTGGVSEKLFF. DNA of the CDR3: TGTGCCATCGGTACAGGGGGAGTCAGTGAAAAACTGTTTTTT.

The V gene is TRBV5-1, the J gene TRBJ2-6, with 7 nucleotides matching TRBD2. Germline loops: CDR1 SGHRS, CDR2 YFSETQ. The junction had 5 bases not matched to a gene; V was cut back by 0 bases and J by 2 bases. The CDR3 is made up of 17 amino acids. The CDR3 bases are TGCGCCAGCAGCTTGGATCGGGGGAGGGCTGGGGCCAACGTCCTGACTTTC. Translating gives CASSLDRGRAGANVLTF.

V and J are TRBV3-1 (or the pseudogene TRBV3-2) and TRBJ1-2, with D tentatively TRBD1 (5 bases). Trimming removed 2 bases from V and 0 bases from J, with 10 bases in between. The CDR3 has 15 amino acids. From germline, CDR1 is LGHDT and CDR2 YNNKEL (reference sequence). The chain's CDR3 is CASSQPGGTNYGYTF. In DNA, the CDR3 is TGTGCCAGCAGCCAACCGGGGGGAACTAACTATGGCTACACCTTC.

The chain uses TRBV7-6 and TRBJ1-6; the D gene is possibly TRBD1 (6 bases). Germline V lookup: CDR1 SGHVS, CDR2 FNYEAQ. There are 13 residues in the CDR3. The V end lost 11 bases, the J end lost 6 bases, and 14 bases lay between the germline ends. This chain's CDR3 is CASRGGSNSPLHF. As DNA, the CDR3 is TGTGCCTCGAGGGGGGGTTCTAATTCACCCCTCCACTTT. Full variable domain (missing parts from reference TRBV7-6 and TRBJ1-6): GAGVSQSPRYKVTKRGQDVALRCDPISGHVSLYWYRQALGQGPEFLTYFNYEAQQDKSGLPNDRFSAERPEGSISTLTIQRTEQRDSAMYRCASRGGSNSPLHFGNGTRLTVT.

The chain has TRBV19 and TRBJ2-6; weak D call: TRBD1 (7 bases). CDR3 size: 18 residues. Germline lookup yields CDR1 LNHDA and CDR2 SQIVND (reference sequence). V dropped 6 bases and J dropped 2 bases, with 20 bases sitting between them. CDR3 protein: CASRLQGGIFAGANVLTF. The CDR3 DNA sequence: TGTGCCAGTAGACTCCAGGGGGGTATCTTTGCTGGGGCCAACGTCCTGACTTTC. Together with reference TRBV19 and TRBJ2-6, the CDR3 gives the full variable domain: DGGITQSPKYLFRKEGQNVTLSCEQNLNHDAMYWYRQDPGQGLRLIYYSQIVNDFQKGDIAEGYSVSREKKESFPLTVTSAQKNPTAFYLCASRLQGGIFAGANVLTFGAGSRLTVL.

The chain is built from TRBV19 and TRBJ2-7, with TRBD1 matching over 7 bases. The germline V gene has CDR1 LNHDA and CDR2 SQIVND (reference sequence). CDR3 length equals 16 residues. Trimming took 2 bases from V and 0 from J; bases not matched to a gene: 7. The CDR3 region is CASSIYRAGGSYEQYF. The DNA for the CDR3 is TGTGCCAGTAGTATATATAGGGCAGGGGGCTCCTACGAGCAGTACTTC.

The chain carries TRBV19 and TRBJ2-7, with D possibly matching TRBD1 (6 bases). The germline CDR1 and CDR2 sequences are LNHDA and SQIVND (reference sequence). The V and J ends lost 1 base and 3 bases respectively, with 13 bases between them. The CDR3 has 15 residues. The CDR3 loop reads CASSIGQGNGYEQYF. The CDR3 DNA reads TGTGCCAGTAGTATAGGGCAGGGGAATGGCTACGAGCAGTACTTC.

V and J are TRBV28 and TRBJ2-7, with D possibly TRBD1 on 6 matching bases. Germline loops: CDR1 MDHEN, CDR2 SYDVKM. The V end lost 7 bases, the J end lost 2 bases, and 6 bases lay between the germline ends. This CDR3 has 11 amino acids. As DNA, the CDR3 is TGTGCCAGCAACAGGGCCTACGAGCAGTACTTC. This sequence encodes CASNRAYEQYF.

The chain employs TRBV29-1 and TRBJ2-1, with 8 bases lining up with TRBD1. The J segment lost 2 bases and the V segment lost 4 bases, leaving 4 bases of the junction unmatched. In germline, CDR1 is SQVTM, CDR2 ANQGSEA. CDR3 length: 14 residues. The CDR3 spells CSVVGTGAYNEQFF. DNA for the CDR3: TGCAGCGTTGTTGGGACAGGAGCCTACAATGAGCAGTTCTTC.

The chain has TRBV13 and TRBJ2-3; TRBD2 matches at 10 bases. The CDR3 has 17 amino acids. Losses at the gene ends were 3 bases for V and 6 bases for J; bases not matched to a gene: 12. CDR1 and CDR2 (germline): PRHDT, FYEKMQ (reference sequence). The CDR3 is CASSFKQRGGQFDTQYF. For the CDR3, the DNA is TGTGCCAGCAGCTTCAAACAGCGGGGGGGCCAGTTTGATACGCAGTATTTT.